The entry below gives a single T cell receptor beta chain sequence along with its context. What it recognizes is unknown. Donors came from a validation cohort of over 100 subjects, distinct from the first 666-subject cohort. Sequenced by immunoSEQ multiplex PCR; TCRdb stores in-frame clones only, minus some. The sample lists 130,000 or so clones, 89% occurring once. This sample was taken from a study of cytomegalovirus exposure and HLA in healthy donors. Overall study results and limits: Generally TCR sequences proved uncommon, though certain public TCRs appeared in numerous donors. The classifier, whose performance was assessed in both the original and validation cohorts, reportedly diagnosed cytomegalovirus status with high specificity and sensitivity.

V trimming: 0 bases; J trimming: 2 bases; junction bases outside the gene matches: 1. The V gene's germline CDR1 is SGHRS and CDR2 YFSETQ. The CDR3 consists of 14 residues. The material sequenced was PBMCs. The chain joins TRBV5-1 to TRBJ2-5; 7 nucleotides align to TRBD2. This sequence was found in a woman aged 18-35 years in good health and CMV-seronegative. Written as DNA, the CDR3 is TGCGCCAGCAGCTTGGGACTAGCTCAAGAGACCCAGTACTTC. It codes for CASSLGLAQETQYF.